This T cell receptor (beta chain) was sequenced for a study of memory CD4+ T cells and cytomegalovirus serostatus. Regarding the study as a whole: Of 150 to 200 reported CMV TCRbeta sequences, 55 to 80 were found in memory CD4+ repertoires.

With regard to this clone: Its matching antigen is unknown.

Assay used: immunoSEQ multiplex PCR; TCRdb lists only in-frame clones, some missing. The repertoire holds tens of thousands of clones, with around 77% as singletons. V lost 2 bases and J lost 5, with 6 bases in between. This CDR3 contains 13 residues. Germline V gene lookup returns CDR1 SGHTA and CDR2 FQGNSA. The sort gate was single viable CD3+CD4+CD8-CD45RO+ cells for memory CD4+ T cells. The J gene is TRBJ2-2, the V gene TRBV7-2; no firm D call. This receptor was obtained from an adult in good health and CMV-seronegative. The material sequenced was memory CD4+ T cells from blood. The DNA for the CDR3 is TGTGCCAGCAGCTTAAGTTTAACCGGGGAGCTGTTTTTT. It specifies CASSLSLTGELFF.